These 2 T cell receptor beta chains were all obtained from the same sample, sequenced in a study of T cell responses to AZD1222 COVID-19 vaccine. Profiled with immunoSEQ multiplex PCR; TCRdb holds only in-frame clones, not every one. The data hold some 79,000 clones, with around 82% observed a single time. This specimen was peripheral blood, taken 28 days after the second AZD1222 dose. The origin of the receptors is an adult who received the AZD1222 COVID-19 vaccine.

This sequence joins TRBV18 and TRBJ2-2; 8 bases align to TRBD1. CDR3 length: 15 residues. V was pared by 6 bases and J by 1 base, with 4 bases of the junction left unmatched. Germline lookup yields CDR1 KGHSH and CDR2 LQKENI. CDR3 sequence reads: CASSRGQGNTGELFF. CDR3 in DNA: TGTGCCAGCTCTCGTGGACAGGGGAACACCGGGGAGCTGTTTTTT.

In its sample, this clone ranks as medium-sized. V and J are TRBV7-8 and TRBJ1-1; D ambiguous. V was pared by 0 bases and J by 3 bases, with 2 bases between. CDR3 length equals 12 residues. Per germline, CDR1 SGHVS and CDR2 FQNEAQ. The CDR3 here is CASSLAYTEAFF. CDR3 DNA sequence: TGTGCCAGCAGCTTAGCGTACACTGAAGCTTTCTTT. Drawing the rest from reference TRBV7-8 and TRBJ1-1, the complete variable domain is GAGVSQSPRYKVAKRGQDVALRCDPISGHVSLFWYQQALGQGPEFLTYFQNEAQLDKSGLPSDRFFAERPEGSVSTLKIQRTQQEDSAVYLCASSLAYTEAFFGQGTRLTVV.